This section outlines one T cell receptor beta chain sequence together with its context. As handled by the study authors: Amplification of reference gene primers was used by the study to estimate nucleated cell counts. Generated by immunoSEQ multiplex PCR, the TCRdb table keeps only in-frame clones and is missing some. V and J calls and clone size come straight from that table; D and trimming were deduced from the DNA. The data hold 200,000 to 250,000 clones, with 82% observed a single time. This specimen belongs to a study of blood T cell repertoires in COVID-19. Study summary: Both acute and convalescent COVID-19 samples were obtained from the United States, Italy and Spain. Sample material is recorded as cDNA or gDNA derived from T cells, B-cell-depleted T cells, or PBMCs.

One Seattle source followed patients from active infection through their disease course. This CDR3 contains 15 residues. CDR1 and CDR2 from the germline V gene are MNHEY and SMNVEV (reference sequence). Losses at the gene ends were 4 bases for V and 2 bases for J; bases not matched to a gene: 6. The sequence was collected from a woman aged 80 or over with COVID-19, enrolled during active disease. Sequences were obtained from peripheral blood. The chain uses TRBV27 and TRBJ1-1; 8 nucleotides match TRBD1. The CDR3 DNA is TGTGCCAGCAGTTCTGCAGGGGGCGGAAACACTGAAGCTTTCTTT. Protein sequence: CASSSAGGGNTEAFF.